This T cell receptor (beta chain) was captured in a study of blood T cell repertoires in COVID-19. Study background: The analysed material was cDNA or gDNA that came from T cells, B-cell-depleted T cells, or PBMCs.

The protocol was immunoSEQ multiplex PCR, while the TCRdb copy is restricted to in-frame clones and leaves out a portion. The top ten hold approximately 1.5% of the sample, which has roughly 410,000 clones, approximately 90% seen once. V was cut by 3 bases and J by 4 bases, with 12 bases left in between. The germline V gene has CDR1 GTSNPN and CDR2 SVGIG (reference sequence). The CDR3 runs 13 residues. Sequencing was carried out using peripheral blood. This receptor was taken from a woman between 35 and 50 years old with COVID-19, enrolled during active disease. This rearrangement joins TRBV30 to TRBJ1-2, with TRBD1 as a possible D gene (5 bases). CDR3: CAWSQGNPYGYTF. The CDR3 DNA sequence: TGTGCCTGGAGCCAGGGCAACCCCTATGGCTACACCTTC.